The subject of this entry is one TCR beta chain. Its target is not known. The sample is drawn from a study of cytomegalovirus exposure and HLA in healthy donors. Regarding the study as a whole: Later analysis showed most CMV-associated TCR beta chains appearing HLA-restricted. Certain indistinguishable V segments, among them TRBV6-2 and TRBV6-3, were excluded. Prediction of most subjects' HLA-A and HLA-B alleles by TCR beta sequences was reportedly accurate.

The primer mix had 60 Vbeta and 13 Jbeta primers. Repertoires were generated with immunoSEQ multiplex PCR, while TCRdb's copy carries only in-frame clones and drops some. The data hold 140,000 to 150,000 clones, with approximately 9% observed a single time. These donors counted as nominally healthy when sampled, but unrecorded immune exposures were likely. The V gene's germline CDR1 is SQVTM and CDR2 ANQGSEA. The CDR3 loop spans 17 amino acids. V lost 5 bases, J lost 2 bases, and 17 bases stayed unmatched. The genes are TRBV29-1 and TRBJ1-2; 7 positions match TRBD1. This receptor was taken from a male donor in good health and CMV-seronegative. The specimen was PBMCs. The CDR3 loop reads CSVKADGGGQENYGYTF. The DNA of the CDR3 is TGCAGCGTTAAAGCGGATGGAGGGGGCCAGGAGAACTATGGCTACACCTTC.